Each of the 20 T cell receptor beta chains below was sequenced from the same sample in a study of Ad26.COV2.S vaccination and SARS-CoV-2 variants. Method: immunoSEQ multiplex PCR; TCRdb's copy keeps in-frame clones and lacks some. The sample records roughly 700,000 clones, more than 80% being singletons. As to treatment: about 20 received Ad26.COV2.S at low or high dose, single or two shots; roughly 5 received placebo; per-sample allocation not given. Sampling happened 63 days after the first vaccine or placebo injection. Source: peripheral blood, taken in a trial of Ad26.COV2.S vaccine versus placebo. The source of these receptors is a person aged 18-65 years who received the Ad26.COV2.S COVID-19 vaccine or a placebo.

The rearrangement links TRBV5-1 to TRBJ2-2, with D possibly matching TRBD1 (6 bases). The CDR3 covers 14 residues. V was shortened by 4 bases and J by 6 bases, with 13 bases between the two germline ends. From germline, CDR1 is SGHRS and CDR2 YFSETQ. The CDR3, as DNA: TGCGCCAGCAGCGAAAGACAGGAGTCCGGGGAGCTGTTTTTT. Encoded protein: CASSERQESGELFF.

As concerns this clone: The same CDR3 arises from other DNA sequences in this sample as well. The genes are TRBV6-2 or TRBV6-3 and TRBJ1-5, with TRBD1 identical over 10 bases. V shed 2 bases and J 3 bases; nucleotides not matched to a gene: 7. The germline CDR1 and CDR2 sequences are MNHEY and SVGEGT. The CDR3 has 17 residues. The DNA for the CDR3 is TGTGCCAGCAGTTACCCGACCGACAGGGGGCCCAATCAGCCCCAGCATTTT. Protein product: CASSYPTDRGPNQPQHF.

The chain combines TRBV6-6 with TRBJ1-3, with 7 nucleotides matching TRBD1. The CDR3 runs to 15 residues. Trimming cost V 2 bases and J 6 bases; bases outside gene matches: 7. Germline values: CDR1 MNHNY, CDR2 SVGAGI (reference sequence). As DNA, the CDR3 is TGTGCCAGCAGTTACGGGAGGGGGCGGCAAAACACCATATATTTT. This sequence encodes CASSYGRGRQNTIYF.

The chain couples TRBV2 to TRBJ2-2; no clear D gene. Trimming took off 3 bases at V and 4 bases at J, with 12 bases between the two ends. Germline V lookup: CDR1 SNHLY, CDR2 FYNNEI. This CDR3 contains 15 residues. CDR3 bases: TGTGCCAGCAGTGAGTACGGGTCCGGCACCGGGGAGCTGTTTTTT. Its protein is CASSEYGSGTGELFF.

In DNA form, the CDR3 reads TGTGCCAGCAAGGACAGGCCCGGGGATAATTCACCCCTCCACTTT. This encodes CASKDRPGDNSPLHF. The chain combines TRBV27 with TRBJ1-6; 7 nucleotides agree with TRBD1. Germline V gene data show CDR1 as MNHEY and CDR2 as SMNVEV (reference sequence). V lost 7 bases, J lost 5 bases, and 8 bases stayed unmatched. The CDR3 runs to 15 residues.

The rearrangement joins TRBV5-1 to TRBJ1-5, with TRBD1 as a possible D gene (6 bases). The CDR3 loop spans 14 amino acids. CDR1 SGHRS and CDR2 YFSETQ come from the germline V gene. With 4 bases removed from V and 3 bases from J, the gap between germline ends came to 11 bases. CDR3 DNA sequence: TGCGCCAGCAGCCCGGACAGTCCCAATCAGCCCCAGCATTTT. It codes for CASSPDSPNQPQHF.

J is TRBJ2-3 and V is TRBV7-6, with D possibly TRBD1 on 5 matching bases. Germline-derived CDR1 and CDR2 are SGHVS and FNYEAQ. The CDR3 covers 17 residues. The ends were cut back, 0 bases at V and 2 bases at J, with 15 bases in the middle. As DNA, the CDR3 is TGTGCCAGCAGCTTAGCTAAGGGGCTCCTATTCACAGATACGCAGTATTTT. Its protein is CASSLAKGLLFTDTQYF.

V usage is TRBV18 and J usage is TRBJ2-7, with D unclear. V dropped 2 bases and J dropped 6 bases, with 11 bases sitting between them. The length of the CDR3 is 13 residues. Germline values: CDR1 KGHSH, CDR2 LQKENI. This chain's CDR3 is CASSPSREGEQYF. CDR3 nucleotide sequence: TGTGCCAGCTCACCAAGTAGGGAAGGCGAGCAGTACTTC.

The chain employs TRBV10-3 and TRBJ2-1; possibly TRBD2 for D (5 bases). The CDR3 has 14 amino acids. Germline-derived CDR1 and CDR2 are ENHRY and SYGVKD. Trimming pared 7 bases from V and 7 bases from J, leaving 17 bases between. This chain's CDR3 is CAINGEARGNEQFF. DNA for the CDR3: TGTGCCATCAATGGTGAAGCGCGAGGGAATGAGCAGTTCTTC.

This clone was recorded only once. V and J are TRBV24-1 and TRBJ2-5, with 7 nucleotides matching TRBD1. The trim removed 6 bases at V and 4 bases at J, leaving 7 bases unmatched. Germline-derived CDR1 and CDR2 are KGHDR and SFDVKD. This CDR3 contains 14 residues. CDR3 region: CATSSGGSGETQYF. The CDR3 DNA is TGTGCCACCAGTTCAGGGGGTTCGGGAGAGACCCAGTACTTC.

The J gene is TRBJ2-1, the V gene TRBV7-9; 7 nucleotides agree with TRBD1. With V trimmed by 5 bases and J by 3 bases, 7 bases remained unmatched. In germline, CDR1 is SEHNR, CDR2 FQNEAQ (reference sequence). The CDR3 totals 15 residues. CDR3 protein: CASSVDRSDYNEQFF. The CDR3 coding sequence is TGTGCCAGCAGCGTGGACAGGTCTGACTACAATGAGCAGTTCTTC.

The CDR3 reads CASSLQGLVNTEAFF. CDR3 bases: TGTGCCAGCAGCTTACAGGGGTTAGTGAACACTGAAGCTTTCTTT. J is TRBJ1-1 and V is TRBV11-1, with D possibly matching TRBD1 (6 bases). Per the germline V gene, CDR1 is SGHAT and CDR2 is FQDESV (reference sequence). V lost 2 bases, J lost 0 bases, and 10 bases lay in between. This CDR3 is 15 amino acids long. The variable domain in full, with the rest retrieved from reference TRBV11-1 and TRBJ1-1, is EAEVAQSPRYKITEKSQAVAFWCDPISGHATLYWYRQILGQGPELLVQFQDESVVDDSQLPKDRFSAERLKGVDSTLKIQPAELGDSAMYLCASSLQGLVNTEAFFGQGTRLTVV.

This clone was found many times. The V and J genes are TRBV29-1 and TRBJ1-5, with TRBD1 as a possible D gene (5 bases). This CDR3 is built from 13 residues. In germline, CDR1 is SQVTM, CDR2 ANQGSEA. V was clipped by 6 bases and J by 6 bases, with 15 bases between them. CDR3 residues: CSVSRGVGQPQHF. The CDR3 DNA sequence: TGCAGCGTGTCCCGGGGGGTTGGTCAGCCCCAGCATTTT.

This chain's CDR3 is CASSLPGTQETQYF. The CDR3 bases are TGCGCCAGCAGTCTCCCGGGCACCCAAGAGACCCAGTACTTC. This chain links TRBV23-1 with TRBJ2-5; no clear D gene. TRBV23-1 is recorded as an ORF, its role being uncertain. V was pared by 4 bases and J by 1 base, with 10 bases between. The CDR3 consists of 14 residues.

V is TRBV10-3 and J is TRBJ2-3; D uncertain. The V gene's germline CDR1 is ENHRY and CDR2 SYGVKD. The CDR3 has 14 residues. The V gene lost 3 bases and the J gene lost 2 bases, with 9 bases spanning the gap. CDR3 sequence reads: CAISEGMATDTQYF. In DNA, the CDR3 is TGTGCCATCAGTGAAGGTATGGCCACAGATACGCAGTATTTT.

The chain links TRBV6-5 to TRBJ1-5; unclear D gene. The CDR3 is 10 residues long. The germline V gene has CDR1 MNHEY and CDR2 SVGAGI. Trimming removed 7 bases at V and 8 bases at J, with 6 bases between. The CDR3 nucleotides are TGTGCCAGCACCCCGGAGCCCCAGCATTTT. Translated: CASTPEPQHF.

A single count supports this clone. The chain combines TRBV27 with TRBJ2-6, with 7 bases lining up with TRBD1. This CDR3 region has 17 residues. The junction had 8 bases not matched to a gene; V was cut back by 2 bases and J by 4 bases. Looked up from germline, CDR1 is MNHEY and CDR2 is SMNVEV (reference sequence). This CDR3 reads CASSLDRVPGGANVLTF. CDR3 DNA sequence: TGTGCCAGCAGTTTAGACAGGGTCCCGGGGGGGGCCAACGTCCTGACTTTC.

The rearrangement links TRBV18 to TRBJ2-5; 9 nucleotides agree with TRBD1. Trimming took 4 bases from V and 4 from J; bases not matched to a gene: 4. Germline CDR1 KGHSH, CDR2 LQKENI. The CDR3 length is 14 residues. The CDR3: CASSRGQGTETQYF. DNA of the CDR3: TGTGCCAGCTCACGCGGACAGGGGACAGAGACCCAGTACTTC.

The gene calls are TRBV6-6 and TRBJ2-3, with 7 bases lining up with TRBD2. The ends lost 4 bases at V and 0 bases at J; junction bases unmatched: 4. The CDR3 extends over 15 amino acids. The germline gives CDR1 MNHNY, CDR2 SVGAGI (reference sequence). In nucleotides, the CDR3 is TGTGCCAGCAGTTGGCGGGAGCTCAGCACAGATACGCAGTATTTT. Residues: CASSWRELSTDTQYF.

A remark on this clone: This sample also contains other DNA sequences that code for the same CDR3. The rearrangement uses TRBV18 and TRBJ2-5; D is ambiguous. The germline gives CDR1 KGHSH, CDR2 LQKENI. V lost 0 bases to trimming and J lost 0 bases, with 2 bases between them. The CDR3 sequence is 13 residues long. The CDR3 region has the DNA TGTGCCAGCTCACCACCGAACCAAGAGACCCAGTACTTC. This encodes CASSPPNQETQYF.